The 4 T cell receptor beta chains given below trace back to one sample, sequenced in a study of somatic mutations in cytotoxic T cells in rheumatoid arthritis. Some clones are missing from TCRdb's copy, which holds only in-frame ones; the method was immunoSEQ multiplex PCR. Among under 20,000 clones listed, 55% to 80% were seen once. Sequencing was done on a sample of CD8+ T cells sorted from blood. These receptors came from an adult with rheumatoid arthritis.

This clone was found a few times. The chain carries TRBV7-2 and TRBJ2-7; D may match TRBD1 or TRBD2 (5 bases each). The V gene's germline CDR1 is SGHTA and CDR2 FQGNSA. V lost 5 bases, J lost 5 bases, and 19 bases lay in between. The CDR3 totals 15 residues. The CDR3 is CASSPGTVLINEQYF. CDR3 nucleotide sequence: TGTGCCAGCAGCCCAGGGACGGTTCTAATTAACGAGCAGTACTTC. Together with reference TRBV7-2 and TRBJ2-7, the CDR3 gives the full variable domain: GAGVSQSPSNKVTEKGKDVELRCDPISGHTALYWYRQSLGQGLEFLIYFQGNSAPDKSGLPSDRFSAERTGGSVSTLTIQRTQQEDSAVYLCASSPGTVLINEQYFGPGTRLTVT.

The gene calls are TRBV7-9 and TRBJ1-2, with D uncertain. The CDR3 has 15 amino acids. The V end lost 2 bases, the J end lost 1 base, and 11 bases lay between the germline ends. Germline CDR1 is SEHNR and CDR2 is FQNEAQ (reference sequence). CDR3 nucleotide sequence: TGTGCCAGCAGCTTATTAGGTCCCATTAACTATGGCTACACCTTC. Amino acid sequence: CASSLLGPINYGYTF.

This clone rates as medium-sized. CDR3 region: CASSPRGTGMNTEAFF. The CDR3 DNA sequence: TGCGCCAGCAGCCCCCGGGGGACAGGTATGAACACTGAAGCTTTCTTT. This chain links TRBV5-1 with TRBJ1-1; 8 nucleotides match TRBD1. The germline V gene encodes CDR1 SGHRS and CDR2 YFSETQ. V shed 4 bases, J shed 0 bases, and the junction held 8 bases outside the gene matches. This CDR3 comprises 16 residues.

The chain joins TRBV9 to TRBJ1-4; possibly TRBD1 for D (6 bases). The germline V and J ends were trimmed by 2 bases and 3 bases, with 17 bases remaining between them. This CDR3 is built from 17 residues. Germline V gene data show CDR1 as SGDLS and CDR2 as YYNGEE. As DNA, the CDR3 is TGTGCCAGCAGCGTTTCCCCACTTGGGGGCCCTAATGAAAAACTGTTTTTT. Translation: CASSVSPLGGPNEKLFF.